The source of this T cell receptor beta chain is a study of T cells in Graves' hyperthyroidism and ophthalmopathy. Amplification yielded TCR beta CDR3 regions, with RNA transcripts as the source. First-round RT-PCR targeting the TCR CDR3 was performed with the HTBI primer set. Each CDR3 protein is one row after TCRdb ran MiXCR on the multiplex PCR reads. Among more than 350,000 distinct CDR3 sequences listed, about a sixth were seen once. These patients, aged 18 to 65, had recently diagnosed hyperthyroidism lasting under 2 months. The sample of blood was obtained at first hyperthyroidism diagnosis (before any ophthalmopathy symptoms). In its sample, this clonotype was seen many times. V was shortened by 5 bases and J by 1 base, with 11 bases between the two germline ends. The CDR3 consists of 15 residues.

Sequencing was carried out using blood. The chain employs TRBV12-3 or TRBV12-4 and TRBJ2-2; D possibly corresponds to TRBD1 (6 bases). This TCR was sampled from a woman under 40 with Graves' hyperthyroidism that later progressed to Graves' ophthalmopathy. The CDR3 spells CASSATGWNTGELFF. In DNA, the CDR3 is TGTGCCAGCAGTGCGACAGGCTGGAACACCGGGGAGCTGTTTTTT.